This T cell receptor (beta chain) was found in a study of shared clonotypes between healthy human individuals. Study summary: The donor pool was made up of a couple of women and a few men aged 18 to 49.

Germline V lookup: CDR1 SGHRS, CDR2 YFSETQ. The V end lost 4 bases, the J end lost 1 base, and 11 bases lay between the germline ends. This CDR3 is built from 14 residues. Naive CD8 populations comprised CD45RO-negative cells positively selected for CCR7, excluding terminally differentiated effector memory CD45RA+ cells. Here immunoSEQ multiplex PCR was the method, and the copy in TCRdb shows in-frame clones only, minus some. This table has about 750,000 clones, nearly 95% appearing once. This chain connects TRBV5-1 to TRBJ1-1; TRBD1 is a possible D gene (5 bases). Sequenced input: naive CD8+ T cells sorted from blood. This receptor was identified in a man aged 25 to 40 in good health. CDR3 DNA sequence: TGCGCCAGCAGCCTGGGGCACTCGAACACTGAAGCTTTCTTT. Residues: CASSLGHSNTEAFF.